This is a list of T cell receptor beta chains from one sample in a study of blood T cell repertoires in COVID-19. Repertoires were generated with immunoSEQ multiplex PCR, while TCRdb's copy carries only in-frame clones and drops some. The sample consists of over 150,000 clones, roughly 87% of them appearing once. The specimen sequenced was peripheral blood. The receptor set was obtained from a woman aged 55-70 years who had recovered from COVID-19. CDR3s include the opening cysteine and the closing phenylalanine or tryptophan. D genes are given only for firm matches. Size tells how often a clone was seen (once, few, many) or the class of an expanded clone, and some rows leave it out.

cdr3_aa	cdr3_nt	clone_size	v_call	j_call	d_call
CATSDPRQGGNTIYF	TGTGCCACCAGTGATCCACGACAGGGCGGAAACACCATATATTTT	NA	TRBV24-1	TRBJ1-3	TRBD1
CATSRSLAGGVETQYF	TGTGCCACCAGCAGGAGCCTAGCGGGGGGGGTGGAGACCCAGTACTTC	NA	TRBV15	TRBJ2-5	TRBD2
CAISEFGRGIGNSPLHF	TGTGCCATCAGTGAATTCGGGAGGGGAATTGGTAATTCACCCCTCCACTTT	NA	TRBV10-3	TRBJ1-6	NA
CASRGLGNQPQHF	TGTGCCAGCAGGGGGCTGGGGAATCAGCCCCAGCATTTT	NA	TRBV2	TRBJ1-5	NA
CASSLGRDNEQFF	TGTGCCAGCAGCTTAGGGAGGGACAATGAGCAGTTCTTC	NA	TRBV7-6	TRBJ2-1	NA
CASSLDGQTNSPLHF	TGCGCCAGCAGCTTGGATGGACAGACTAATTCACCCCTCCACTTT	NA	TRBV5-1	TRBJ1-6	NA
CAIGYRGSRETQYF	TGTGCCATCGGCTACAGGGGGTCCAGAGAGACCCAGTACTTC	NA	TRBV10-3	TRBJ2-5	TRBD1
CASRGTSSTGELFF	TGTGCCAGCAGGGGAACTAGTTCCACCGGGGAGCTGTTTTTT	NA	TRBV7-3	TRBJ2-2	NA
CASSPRAGPLHF	TGTGCCAGCAGCCCAAGGGCAGGGCCCCTCCACTTT	NA	TRBV7-9	TRBJ1-6	NA
CASSLTGMNTEAFF	TGCGCCAGCAGCTTGACGGGGATGAACACTGAAGCTTTCTTT	once	TRBV5-1	TRBJ1-1	NA
CASTPLGGKEEAFF	TGTGCCTCCACCCCCTTAGGAGGGAAAGAGGAAGCTTTCTTT	NA	TRBV30	TRBJ1-1	NA
CASSLVPSNTGELFF	TGTGCCAGCAGCTTAGTCCCCAGTAACACCGGGGAGCTGTTTTTT	NA	TRBV7-8	TRBJ2-2	NA
CAIRRSFQETQYF	TGTGCCATCCGGAGGAGTTTCCAAGAGACCCAGTACTTC	few	TRBV2	TRBJ2-5	NA
CASSPVSAANTGELFF	TGTGCCAGTAGTCCCGTTTCAGCGGCGAACACCGGGGAGCTGTTTTTT	NA	TRBV19	TRBJ2-2	NA
CASTFSGTDTQYF	TGTGCCAGTACCTTTTCCGGGACAGATACGCAGTATTTT	NA	TRBV19	TRBJ2-3	NA
CASSDRRTGGETQYF	TGCGCCAGCAGTGATCGCAGGACAGGGGGAGAGACCCAGTACTTC	NA	TRBV10-1	TRBJ2-5	TRBD1
CASSPSGGSTDTQYF	TGTGCCAGCTCACCCTCGGGGGGTTCGACAGATACGCAGTATTTT	NA	TRBV18	TRBJ2-3	TRBD2
CASSIKSGGWRDYNEQFF	TGTGCCAGTAGTATAAAATCAGGGGGCTGGAGAGACTACAATGAGCAGTTCTTC	NA	TRBV19	TRBJ2-1	TRBD1
CASSIVGPVLYQPQHF	TGTGCCAGTAGTATAGTGGGGCCAGTTCTCTATCAGCCCCAGCATTTT	NA	TRBV19	TRBJ1-5	NA
CAISGGQAETQYF	TGTGCCATCAGTGGGGGACAAGCGGAGACCCAGTACTTC	NA	TRBV10-3	TRBJ2-5	NA
CAIQGSSYNSPLHF	TGTGCCATTCAGGGGTCGTCCTATAATTCACCCCTCCACTTT	NA	TRBV10-3	TRBJ1-6	NA
CASSPLQGIQPQHF	TGTGCCAGCTCACCATTACAGGGTATTCAGCCCCAGCATTTT	NA	TRBV18	TRBJ1-5	NA
CACLVQGKGPGYTF	TGTGCCTGTCTGGTTCAGGGGAAAGGGCCTGGCTACACCTTC	NA	TRBV30	TRBJ1-2	NA
CASSPGGTGYPNTEAFF	TGTGCCAGCAGCCCTGGGGGGACAGGGTATCCGAACACTGAAGCTTTCTTT	NA	TRBV16	TRBJ1-1	TRBD1
CSVQKGAGIDYGYTF	TGCAGCGTACAAAAGGGGGCAGGGATAGACTATGGCTACACCTTC	NA	TRBV29-1	TRBJ1-2	TRBD1
CSVKDRIEYF	TGCAGCGTTAAAGACAGGATAGAGTACTTC	NA	TRBV29-1	TRBJ2-7	NA
CASSLVPGLENSPLHF	TGCGCCAGCAGCTTGGTTCCCGGTCTTGAGAATTCACCCCTCCACTTT	NA	TRBV5-1	TRBJ1-6	NA